The 14 T cell receptor beta chains listed next were all sequenced from one sample in a study of cytomegalovirus exposure and HLA in healthy donors. PCR primers comprised 60 Vbeta and 13 Jbeta primers. Produced via immunoSEQ multiplex PCR; TCRdb's table is partial and in-frame only. The sample shows under 130,000 clones, 74% of them seen only once. Sequencing used PBMCs. The receptors here all came from a man aged 50-59 years in good health and CMV-seropositive.

The chain links TRBV19 to TRBJ1-6; D gene unclear. From germline, CDR1 is LNHDA and CDR2 SQIVND (reference sequence). V lost 4 bases and J 7 bases, leaving 11 bases between the germline ends. This CDR3 is built from 14 residues. The CDR3 sequence is CASSTTEPNSPLHF. In DNA, the CDR3 is TGTGCCAGTAGTACGACGGAGCCAAATTCACCCCTCCACTTT.

This clone was recorded once. The V call is TRBV5-1, the J call TRBJ1-5, with TRBD1 as a possible D gene (5 bases). Looked up from germline, CDR1 is SGHRS and CDR2 is YFSETQ. Trimming removed 2 bases at V and 0 bases at J, with 15 bases between. The length of the CDR3 is 17 residues. The CDR3 DNA reads as TGCGCCAGCAGCTTCGGGACTCTCGATAATAGCAATCAGCCCCAGCATTTT. Translation: CASSFGTLDNSNQPQHF.

This chain links TRBV6-5 with TRBJ2-3; TRBD2 matches at 10 bases. After removal of 4 bases from V and 3 bases from J, the junction contained 4 bases not matched to a gene. The V gene's germline CDR1 is MNHEY and CDR2 SVGAGI. The CDR3 is 15 residues long. The CDR3 DNA is TGTGCCAGCAGTTCTAGCGGGGGTGGGACAGATACGCAGTATTTT. This gives the protein CASSSSGGGTDTQYF.

The V and J genes are TRBV7-8 and TRBJ2-7; the match to TRBD2 covers 8 bases. Trimming cost V 4 bases and J 3 bases; bases outside gene matches: 5. CDR3 size: 14 residues. In germline, CDR1 is SGHVS, CDR2 FQNEAQ. DNA for the CDR3: TGTGCCAGCAGCTCCTTAGCGGGGCTCTACGAGCAGTACTTC. This codes for CASSSLAGLYEQYF.

The rearrangement links TRBV10-1 to TRBJ2-5, with 10 bases identical to TRBD2. The germline gives CDR1 WNHNN, CDR2 SYGVQD (reference sequence). The CDR3 runs to 13 residues. J lost 1 base, V lost 8 bases, and 1 base had no gene match. The CDR3 nucleotides read TGCGCCAGCCAGCGGGAGGGCCAAGAGACCCAGTACTTC. Translation: CASQREGQETQYF.

The J gene is TRBJ1-2, the V gene TRBV7-8, with D hard to call. The CDR3 is 15 residues long. V dropped 3 bases and J dropped 3 bases, with 14 bases sitting between them. Germline CDR1 is SGHVS and CDR2 is FQNEAQ. The CDR3 coding sequence is TGTGCCAGCAGCTTTAAACAGCCCAGTGACTATGGCTACACCTTC. It specifies CASSFKQPSDYGYTF.

The rearrangement links TRBV9 to TRBJ2-3; a possible D gene is TRBD1 (5 bases). Germline V gene sequence: CDR1 SGDLS, CDR2 YYNGEE. CDR3 length: 16 amino acids. V lost 0 bases, J lost 0 bases, and 11 bases lay in between. CDR3 bases: TGTGCCAGCAGCGTAGCCCAGGGATCTAGCACAGATACGCAGTATTTT. It yields the protein CASSVAQGSSTDTQYF.

This chain uses TRBV2 with TRBJ2-5; TRBD2 matches at 9 bases. Per germline, CDR1 SNHLY and CDR2 FYNNEI. Trimming took 3 bases from V and 2 from J; bases not matched to a gene: 4. This CDR3 is built from 15 residues. CDR3 in DNA: TGTGCCAGCAGTGAGCGAGCGGGAGGACAAGAGACCCAGTACTTC. Its protein is CASSERAGGQETQYF.

This clone was seen a handful of times. V gene TRBV5-6 combines with J gene TRBJ2-1, with D tentatively TRBD2 (6 bases). Germline V gene data show CDR1 as SGHDT and CDR2 as YYEEEE. CDR3 length equals 15 residues. Trimming shortened V by 2 bases and J by 4 bases, and 13 bases separated the two germline ends. The DNA for the CDR3 is TGTGCCAGCAGCTTCGACACCCGGGGGTACAATGAGCAGTTCTTC. This gives the protein CASSFDTRGYNEQFF.

This clone was seen a handful of times. The V gene is TRBV6-4, the J gene TRBJ2-2, with TRBD2 matching over 8 bases. V lost 6 bases and J lost 5; bases outside the gene matches: 11. The CDR3 covers 16 residues. Germline V gene sequence: CDR1 MRHNA, CDR2 SNTAGT. CDR3 bases: TGTGCCAGCAGCCGCGGACTAGCCCATGGGACCGGGGAGCTGTTTTTT. This encodes CASSRGLAHGTGELFF.

The rearrangement uses TRBV2 and TRBJ2-1, with 12 positions matching TRBD2. The CDR3 has 17 residues. V gave up 1 base and J gave up 2 bases; unmatched junction bases: 3. Germline CDR1 SNHLY, CDR2 FYNNEI. The CDR3 region has the DNA TGTGCCAGCAGTGAAGTCCCTAGCGGGAGGGCCTACAATGAGCAGTTCTTC. It translates to CASSEVPSGRAYNEQFF.

The rearrangement links TRBV5-6 to TRBJ1-2; D is unresolved. V shed 3 bases and J shed 2 bases, with 14 bases lying between them. The CDR3 spans 15 residues. Germline V gene sequence: CDR1 SGHDT, CDR2 YYEEEE. The CDR3: CASSSRDRWNYGYTF. The CDR3 nucleotides are TGTGCCAGCAGCTCTCGGGATAGATGGAACTATGGCTACACCTTC.

This chain uses TRBV10-3 with TRBJ2-1, with TRBD1 as a possible D gene (6 bases). In germline, CDR1 is ENHRY, CDR2 SYGVKD. The CDR3 is made up of 13 amino acids. V lost 7 bases and J 8 bases, leaving 15 bases between the germline ends. The CDR3 here is CAIKSQQGDEQFF. The CDR3 coding sequence is TGTGCCATCAAATCACAACAGGGCGATGAGCAGTTCTTC.

This clone was detected only a few times. The V gene is TRBV2, the J gene TRBJ1-1, with D perhaps matching TRBD1 (5 bases). V lost 4 bases to trimming and J lost 4 bases, with 13 bases between them. Germline-derived CDR1 and CDR2 are SNHLY and FYNNEI. The CDR3 totals 14 residues. The DNA of the CDR3 is TGTGCCAGCAGTGCTGAAGCCGGGGGCACTGAAGCTTTCTTT. Translated, it gives CASSAEAGGTEAFF.